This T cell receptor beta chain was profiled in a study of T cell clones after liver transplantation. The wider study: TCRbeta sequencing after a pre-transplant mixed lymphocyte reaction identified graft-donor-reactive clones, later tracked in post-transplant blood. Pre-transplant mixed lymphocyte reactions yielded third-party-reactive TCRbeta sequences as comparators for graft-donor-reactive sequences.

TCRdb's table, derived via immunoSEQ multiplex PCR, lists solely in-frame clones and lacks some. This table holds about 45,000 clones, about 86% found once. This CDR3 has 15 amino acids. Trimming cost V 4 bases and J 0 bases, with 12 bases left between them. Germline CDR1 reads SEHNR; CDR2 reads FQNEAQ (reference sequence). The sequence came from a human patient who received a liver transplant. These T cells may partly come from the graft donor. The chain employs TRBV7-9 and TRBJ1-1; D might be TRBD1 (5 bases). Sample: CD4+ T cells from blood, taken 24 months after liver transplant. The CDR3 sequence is CASSSQGRVNTEAFF. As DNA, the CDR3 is TGTGCCAGCAGCTCGCAGGGCAGGGTGAACACTGAAGCTTTCTTT.